This T cell receptor beta chain is from a study of cytomegalovirus exposure and HLA in healthy donors. This PCR relied on a set of 60 Vbeta primers and 13 Jbeta primers. The table came from immunoSEQ multiplex PCR; TCRdb's copy has only in-frame clones and leaves some out. This table has roughly 120,000 clones, roughly 63% appearing once. The receptor was derived from a man in his forties or fifties in good health and CMV-seropositive. The specimen was PBMCs.

The CDR3 coding sequence is TGTGCCAGCAGTGAACACTTTGGACAGGGCCGCGAAAAACTGTTTTTT. Residues: CASSEHFGQGREKLFF. The chain couples TRBV6-4 to TRBJ1-4, with 8 nucleotides matching TRBD1. Germline V lookup: CDR1 MRHNA, CDR2 SNTAGT. The CDR3 is 16 residues long. Losses at the gene ends were 3 bases for V and 8 bases for J; bases not matched to a gene: 11.